The 9 T cell receptor beta chains in this list originate from one sample, sequenced in a study of cytomegalovirus exposure and HLA in healthy donors. This PCR relied on a set of 60 Vbeta primers and 13 Jbeta primers. Repertoires were generated with immunoSEQ multiplex PCR, while TCRdb's copy carries only in-frame clones and drops some. In the table there are about 130,000 clones, roughly 80% of which are singletons. The sequenced sample was PBMCs. These receptors came from a woman aged 40 to 55 in good health and CMV-seronegative.

The chain employs TRBV7-3 and TRBJ2-3; perhaps TRBD2 as D (6 bases). This CDR3 has 14 residues. The germline V gene encodes CDR1 SGHTA and CDR2 FQGTGA. V lost 6 bases and J lost 6, with 16 bases in between. The CDR3: CASSRTGTADTQYF. The CDR3 coding sequence is TGTGCCAGCAGTCGTACCGGGACTGCGGATACGCAGTATTTT.

This clone is categorized as medium-sized. The same CDR3 can be traced to other DNA sequences in this sample. The chain recombines TRBV6-1 with TRBJ1-6; D may be TRBD1 (5 bases). The germline V and J ends were trimmed by 0 bases and 5 bases, with 8 bases remaining between them. Germline CDR1 MNHNS, CDR2 SASEGT. CDR3 length equals 15 residues. This CDR3 is CASSEATGDNSPLHF. CDR3 coding DNA: TGTGCCAGCAGTGAAGCTACAGGAGATAATTCACCCCTCCACTTT.

This clone was seen only a few times. The chain has TRBV4-1 and TRBJ2-7; no reliable D call. The V gene's germline CDR1 is MGHRA and CDR2 YSYEKL. This CDR3 is 13 amino acids long. Trimming shortened V by 3 bases and J by 5 bases, and 11 bases separated the two germline ends. CDR3 protein: CASSHRFFDEQYF. CDR3 bases: TGCGCCAGCAGCCACAGGTTTTTTGACGAGCAGTACTTC.

J is TRBJ2-2 and V is TRBV27; a possible D gene is TRBD1 (6 bases). Per the germline V gene, CDR1 is MNHEY and CDR2 is SMNVEV (reference sequence). Trimming removed 5 bases at V and 5 bases at J, with 12 bases between. The CDR3 is made up of 14 amino acids. The CDR3 loop is CASSPYRATGELFF. The CDR3, as DNA: TGTGCCAGCAGTCCATACAGGGCAACCGGGGAGCTGTTTTTT.

The V gene is TRBV28, the J gene TRBJ1-2, with D unresolved. V lost 2 bases to trimming and J lost 8 bases, with 9 bases between them. This CDR3 is 12 amino acids long. Germline-derived CDR1 and CDR2 are MDHEN and SYDVKM. The CDR3 sequence is CASSLETRGYTF. CDR3 DNA: TGTGCCAGCAGTTTAGAAACTCGAGGCTACACCTTC.

The V gene is TRBV19, the J gene TRBJ1-5; TRBD1 agrees at 8 bases. The V gene end was trimmed by 4 bases and the J gene end by 3 bases; junction bases not matched to a gene: 5. This CDR3 has 15 amino acids. The germline gives CDR1 LNHDA, CDR2 SQIVND (reference sequence). CDR3 DNA: TGTGCCAGTAGTAAGAGACAGGGGTACAATCAGCCCCAGCATTTT. Its translation: CASSKRQGYNQPQHF. The variable domain in full, completed from reference TRBV19 and TRBJ1-5, reads DGGITQSPKYLFRKEGQNVTLSCEQNLNHDAMYWYRQDPGQGLRLIYYSQIVNDFQKGDIAEGYSVSREKKESFPLTVTSAQKNPTAFYLCASSKRQGYNQPQHFGDGTRLSIL.

The chain links TRBV5-6 to TRBJ2-7; TRBD1 matches 10 bases. The germline gives CDR1 SGHDT, CDR2 YYEEEE. CDR3 length: 14 amino acids. Unmatched junction bases numbered 7, after V lost 4 bases and J lost 6 bases. The CDR3: CASSRRDRGREQYF. The CDR3 region has the DNA TGTGCCAGCAGCCGGAGGGACAGGGGTCGCGAGCAGTACTTC.

The V and J genes are TRBV5-6 and TRBJ1-6; 7 nucleotides align to TRBD1. The germline gives CDR1 SGHDT, CDR2 YYEEEE. The J segment lost 9 bases and the V segment lost 5 bases, leaving 8 bases of the junction unmatched. The CDR3 runs 14 residues. The CDR3 sequence is CASRNRDRASPLHF. The CDR3 DNA is TGTGCCAGCAGAAATAGAGACAGGGCTTCACCCCTCCACTTT.

The chain recombines TRBV2 with TRBJ2-3; no reliable D call. This CDR3 contains 16 residues. Germline values: CDR1 SNHLY, CDR2 FYNNEI. V was cut by 3 bases and J by 2 bases, with 15 bases left in between. In DNA form, the CDR3 reads TGTGCCAGCAGTGATCTGCCGACTCAGTCCACAGATACGCAGTATTTT. Protein product: CASSDLPTQSTDTQYF.